This TCR beta chain was captured in a study of blood T cell repertoires in COVID-19. Profiled with immunoSEQ multiplex PCR; TCRdb holds only in-frame clones, not every one. The data contain approximately 140,000 clones, roughly 87% of them singletons. This clone was found a few times. Input material: peripheral blood. This clonotype was obtained from a woman aged 55-70 years with active or convalescent COVID-19.

DNA of the CDR3: TGTGCCAGCAGCTCCAGACAGGGGACCGGGGAGCTGTTTTTT. Its protein is CASSSRQGTGELFF. J is TRBJ2-2 and V is TRBV7-2, with 8 bases lining up with TRBD1. Germline V lookup: CDR1 SGHTA, CDR2 FQGNSA. J lost 5 bases, V lost 4 bases, and 3 bases had no gene match. The CDR3 extends over 14 amino acids.